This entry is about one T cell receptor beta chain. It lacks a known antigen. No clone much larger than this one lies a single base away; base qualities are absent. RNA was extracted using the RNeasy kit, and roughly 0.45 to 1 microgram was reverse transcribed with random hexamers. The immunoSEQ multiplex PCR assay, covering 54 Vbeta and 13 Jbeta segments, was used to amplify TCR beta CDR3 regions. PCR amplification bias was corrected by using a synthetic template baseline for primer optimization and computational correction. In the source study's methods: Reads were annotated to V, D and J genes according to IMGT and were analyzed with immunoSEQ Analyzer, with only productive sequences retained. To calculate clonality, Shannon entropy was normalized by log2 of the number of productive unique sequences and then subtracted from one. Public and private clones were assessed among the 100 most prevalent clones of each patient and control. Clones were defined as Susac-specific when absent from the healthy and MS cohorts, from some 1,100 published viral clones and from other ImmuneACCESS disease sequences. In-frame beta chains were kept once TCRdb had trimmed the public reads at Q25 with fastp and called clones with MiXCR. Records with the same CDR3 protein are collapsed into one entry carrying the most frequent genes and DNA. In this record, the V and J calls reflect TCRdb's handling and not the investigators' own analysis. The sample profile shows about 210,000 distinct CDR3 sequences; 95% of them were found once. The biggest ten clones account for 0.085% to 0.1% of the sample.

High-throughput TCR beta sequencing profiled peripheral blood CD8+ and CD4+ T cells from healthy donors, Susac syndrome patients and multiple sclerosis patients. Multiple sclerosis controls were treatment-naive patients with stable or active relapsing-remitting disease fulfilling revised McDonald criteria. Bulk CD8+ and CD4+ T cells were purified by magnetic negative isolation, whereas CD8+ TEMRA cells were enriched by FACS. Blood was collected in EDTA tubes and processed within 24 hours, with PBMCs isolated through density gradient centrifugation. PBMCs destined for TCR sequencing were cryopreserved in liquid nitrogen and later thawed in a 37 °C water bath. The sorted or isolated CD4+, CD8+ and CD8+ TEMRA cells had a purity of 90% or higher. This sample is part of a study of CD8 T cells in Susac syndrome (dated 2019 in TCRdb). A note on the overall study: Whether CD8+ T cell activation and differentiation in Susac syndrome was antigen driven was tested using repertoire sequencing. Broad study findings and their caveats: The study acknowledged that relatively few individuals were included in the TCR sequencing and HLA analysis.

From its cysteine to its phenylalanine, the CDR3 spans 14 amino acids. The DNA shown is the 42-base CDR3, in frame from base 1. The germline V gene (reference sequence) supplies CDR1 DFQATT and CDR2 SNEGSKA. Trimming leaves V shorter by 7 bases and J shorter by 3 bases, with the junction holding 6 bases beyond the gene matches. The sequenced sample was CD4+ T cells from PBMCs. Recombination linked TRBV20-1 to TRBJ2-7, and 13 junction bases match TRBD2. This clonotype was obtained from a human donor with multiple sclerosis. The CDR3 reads CSVQTSGRGYEQYF. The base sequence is TGCAGTGTCCAAACTAGCGGGAGGGGCTACGAGCAGTACTTC.